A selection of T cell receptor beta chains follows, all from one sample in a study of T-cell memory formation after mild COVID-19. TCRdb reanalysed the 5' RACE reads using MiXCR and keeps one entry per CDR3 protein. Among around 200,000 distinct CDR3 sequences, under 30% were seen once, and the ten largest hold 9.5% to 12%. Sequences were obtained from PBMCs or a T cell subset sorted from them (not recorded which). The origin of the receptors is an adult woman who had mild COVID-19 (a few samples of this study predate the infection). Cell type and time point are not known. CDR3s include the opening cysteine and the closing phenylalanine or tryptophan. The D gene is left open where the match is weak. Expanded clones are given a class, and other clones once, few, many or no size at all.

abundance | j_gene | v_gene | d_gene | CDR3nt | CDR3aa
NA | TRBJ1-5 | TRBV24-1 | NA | TGTGCCACCAGTGATGTGACCGGGAATCAGCCCCAGCATTTT | CATSDVTGNQPQHF
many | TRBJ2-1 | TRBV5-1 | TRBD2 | TGTGCCAGCAGCCCCGGGACTAGCGGTTACAATGAGCAGTTCTTC | CASSPGTSGYNEQFF
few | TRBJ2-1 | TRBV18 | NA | TGTGCCAGCTCACCAGCCTGGGGTGGAAGGGACGTGCAGTTCTTC | CASSPAWGGRDVQFF
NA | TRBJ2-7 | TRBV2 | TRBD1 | TGTGCGCAGCGGGTCAGACAGGGGGCATCTAACGAGCAGTACTTC | CAQRVRQGASNEQYF
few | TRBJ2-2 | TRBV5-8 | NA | TGTGCCAGCAGGCGGAACAGGGATCCGAACACCGGGGAGCTGTTTTTT | CASRRNRDPNTGELFF
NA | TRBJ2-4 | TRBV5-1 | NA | TGCGCCAGCAGCCTGGGACAACCTGCGGGCGAAAACATTCAGTACTTC | CASSLGQPAGENIQYF
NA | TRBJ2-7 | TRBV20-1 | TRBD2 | TGCAGTGCTAGAGCCCGCGGTAAAGGACTAGCGGGGGGTTCGAGCTCCTACGAGCAGTACTTC | CSARARGKGLAGGSSSYEQYF
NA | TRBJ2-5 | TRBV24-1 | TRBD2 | TGTGCCACCAGTGATCCAGTCTCTAGCGGGCAGTTCTACTTC | CATSDPVSSGQFYF
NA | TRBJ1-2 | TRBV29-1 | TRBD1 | TGCAGCGTAAACCGGGACAGGGGGACGGATGGCTACACCTTC | CSVNRDRGTDGYTF
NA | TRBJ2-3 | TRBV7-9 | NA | TGTGCCAGCAGCCCCCGGCGGGCTACAGATACGCAGTATTTT | CASSPRRATDTQYF
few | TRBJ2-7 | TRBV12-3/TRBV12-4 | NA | TGTGCCAGCAGCCGCGACAGTTTGGGGGACGAGCAGTACTTC | CASSRDSLGDEQYF
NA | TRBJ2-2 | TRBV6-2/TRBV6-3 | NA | TGTGCCAGCAGTTACCTGGGACAAAGGAACACCGGGGAGCTGTTTTTT | CASSYLGQRNTGELFF
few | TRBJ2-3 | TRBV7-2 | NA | TGTGCCAGCACCCGACGGGGGTTCACAGATACGCAGTATTTT | CASTRRGFTDTQYF
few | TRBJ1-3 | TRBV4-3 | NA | TGCGCCAGCAGCCAAGCCGGGGGGCGGAGCTCTGGAAACACCATATATTTT | CASSQAGGRSSGNTIYF
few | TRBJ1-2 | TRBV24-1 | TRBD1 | TGTGCCACCAGTGGACAGGGACCGTATGGCTACACCTTC | CATSGQGPYGYTF
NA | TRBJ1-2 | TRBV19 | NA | TGTGCCAGTACGGGGGGGCCTGGTGGCTACACCTTC | CASTGGPGGYTF
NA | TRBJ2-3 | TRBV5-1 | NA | TGCGCCAGCAGCTTGGCCCTGGGTTCAGATACGCAGTATTTT | CASSLALGSDTQYF
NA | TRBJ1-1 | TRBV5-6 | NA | TGTGCCAGCAGCTCTGGGTGGAGGAGTAACACTGAAGCTTTCTTT | CASSSGWRSNTEAFF
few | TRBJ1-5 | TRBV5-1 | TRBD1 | TGCGCCAGCAGCTTGGCGGACAGGGGGGTCCGTAGCGGTAATCAGCCCCAGCATTTT | CASSLADRGVRSGNQPQHF
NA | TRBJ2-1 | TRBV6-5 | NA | TGTGCCAGCAGCTCTTTTCCAGGGGGGTATGAGCAGTTCTTC | CASSSFPGGYEQFF
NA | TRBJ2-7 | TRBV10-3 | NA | TGTGCCATCAGTGGGACAGCCCTCTCCTACGAGCAGTACTTC | CAISGTALSYEQYF
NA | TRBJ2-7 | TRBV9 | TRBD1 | TGTGCCAGCAGCGTAGCTGGGACAGTGGGCTACGAGCAGTACTTC | CASSVAGTVGYEQYF
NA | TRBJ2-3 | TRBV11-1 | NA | TGTGCCAGCAGCCGCCCTACAGATACGCAGTATTTT | CASSRPTDTQYF
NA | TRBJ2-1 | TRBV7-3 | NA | TGTGCCAGCAGCTGGGGGGTTGGACTTTACAATGAGCAGTTCTTC | CASSWGVGLYNEQFF
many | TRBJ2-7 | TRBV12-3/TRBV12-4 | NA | TGTGCCACCCCAGCTTATACTGACAACCCGCCCTACGAGCAGTACTTC | CATPAYTDNPPYEQYF
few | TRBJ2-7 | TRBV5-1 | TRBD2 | TGCGCCAGCAGCCCGCGGCCAAGCGGGGGCGAGCAGTACTTC | CASSPRPSGGEQYF
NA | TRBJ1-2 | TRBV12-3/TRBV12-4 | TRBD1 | TGTGCCAGCAGTCCTCGACAGGGGGGGTCAGGTGGCTACACCTTC | CASSPRQGGSGGYTF
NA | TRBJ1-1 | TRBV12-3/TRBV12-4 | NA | TGTGCCAGCAGTTTTAACAGGAACACTGAAGCTTTCTTT | CASSFNRNTEAFF
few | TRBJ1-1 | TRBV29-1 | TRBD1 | TGCAGCGTAGTAACAGGGGGAGCGGGACGGGACACTGAAGCTTTCTTT | CSVVTGGAGRDTEAFF
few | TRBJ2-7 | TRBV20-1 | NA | TGCAGTGCTAGGGGGGGATGGACAGTCTACGAGCAGTACTTC | CSARGGWTVYEQYF
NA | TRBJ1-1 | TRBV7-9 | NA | TGTGCCAGCAGTGCGACACCTAGGGGGGTACGGAGCATGAACACTGAAGCTTTCTTT | CASSATPRGVRSMNTEAFF
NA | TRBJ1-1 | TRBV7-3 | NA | TGTGCCAGCACCCTACAGGGCCGGAACACTGAAGCTTTCTTT | CASTLQGRNTEAFF
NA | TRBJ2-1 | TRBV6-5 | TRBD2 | TGTGCCAGCAGCCCCGGGTTAGCGGGAGGCAGTTACAATGAGCAGTTCTTC | CASSPGLAGGSYNEQFF